This T cell receptor beta chain stems from a study of blood T cell repertoires in COVID-19. Sequenced by immunoSEQ multiplex PCR; TCRdb stores in-frame clones only, minus some. The data contain under 110,000 clones, 76% of them singletons. Germline V gene sequence: CDR1 SEHNR, CDR2 FQNEAQ (reference sequence). The germline V and J ends were trimmed by 5 bases and 2 bases, with 15 bases remaining between them. The CDR3 extends over 15 amino acids. The TCR originated in a man older than 75 with COVID-19, enrolled during active disease. Material: peripheral blood. The chain is built from TRBV7-9 and TRBJ2-5; no reliable D call. The CDR3, as DNA: TGTGCCAGCAGCAAACGAGGCAGCCGACAAGAGACCCAGTACTTC. Protein product: CASSKRGSRQETQYF.